This entry lists 9 T cell receptor beta chains sequenced from one sample in a study of blood T cells in healthy people across ages (dated by TCRdb to between 2014 and 2017). The receptor library was made with 5' RACE. The sequencer listed for this sample is Illumina HiSeq 2500. The second PCR ran for about 6 to 12 cycles and used a J-beta primer mix along with a sample-barcoded 5' primer. The public reads were quality trimmed at Q25 with fastp and then assembled into clones with MiXCR by TCRdb, keeping productive beta chains. Merged by CDR3 protein, the rows form single entries marked with the most common genes and DNA. This sample holds under 700,000 distinct CDR3 sequences; nearly 25% were observed only once. The top ten constitute 8.7% of the sample. The data also belong to a second study, concerning T cells of mothers and their children.

Source material: blood. Every receptor here comes from a boy aged 10-17 years in good health.

This clonotype turned up a few times. The V gene is TRBV4-1, the J gene TRBJ2-5; TRBD1 matches 7 bases. CDR3 length: 16 residues. Per germline, CDR1 MGHRA and CDR2 YSYEKL. The V and J ends lost 4 bases and 5 bases, in that order; junction bases with no gene match: 13. CDR3 DNA: TGCGCCAGCAGCCCTGAGGGACAGATCGCCGGTGAGACCCAGTACTTC. This codes for CASSPEGQIAGETQYF.

The chain carries TRBV27 and TRBJ2-5; no firm D call. The CDR3 is 14 amino acids. V was shortened by 5 bases and J by 5 bases, with 15 bases between the two germline ends. Germline lookup yields CDR1 MNHEY and CDR2 SMNVEV (reference sequence). CDR3 sequence reads: CASSPTSWVETQYF. CDR3 sequence (DNA): TGTGCCAGCAGTCCAACCTCCTGGGTGGAGACCCAGTACTTC.

For the CDR3, the DNA is TGTGCCAGCAGCTTAACAGGGGATGCGGGCACTGAAGCTTTCTTT. Its translation is CASSLTGDAGTEAFF. The chain joins TRBV7-3 to TRBJ1-1, with D tentatively TRBD1 (5 bases). V was trimmed by 0 bases and J by 4 bases, leaving 12 bases between them. This CDR3 is built from 15 residues. In germline, CDR1 is SGHTA, CDR2 FQGTGA.

This chain links TRBV12-3 or TRBV12-4 with TRBJ1-1; weak D call: TRBD1 (5 bases). V was cut by 3 bases and J by 4 bases, with 9 bases left in between. The CDR3 extends over 13 amino acids. The chain's CDR3 is CASSFGGVTEAFF. The CDR3 nucleotides are TGTGCCAGCAGTTTTGGGGGGGTCACTGAAGCTTTCTTT.

The chain uses TRBV7-2 and TRBJ2-5; 7 bases line up with TRBD1. Germline V lookup: CDR1 SGHTA, CDR2 FQGNSA. V trimming: 3 bases; J trimming: 11 bases; junction bases outside the gene matches: 15. This CDR3 is 15 amino acids long. CDR3 region: CASSLDQDRSTQQYF. CDR3 nucleotide sequence: TGTGCCAGCAGCTTGGATCAGGACAGGTCCACGCAGCAGTACTTC.

The table lists this clonotype with a few counts. The V call is TRBV5-5, the J call TRBJ2-7; possibly TRBD1 for D (6 bases). Germline V CDR1 and CDR2: SGHKS, YYEKEE (reference sequence). The CDR3 spans 14 residues. V was trimmed by 2 bases and J by 1 base, leaving 10 bases between them. The CDR3 protein is CASSFSRGSYEQYF. CDR3 DNA sequence: TGTGCCAGCAGCTTTTCCAGGGGATCCTACGAGCAGTACTTC.

In regard to this clonotype: No conserved phenylalanine or tryptophan ends this CDR3, so it is likely a read error. The chain recombines TRBV2 with TRBJ2-1; TRBD2 matches at 11 bases. V was clipped by 6 bases and J by 0 bases; unmatched bases: 4. The CDR3 loop spans 16 amino acids. The germline V gene encodes CDR1 SNHLY and CDR2 FYNNEI. CDR3 coding DNA: TGTGCCAGCAGGGCTAGCGGGGGGATCTCCTACAATGAGCAGTTCATC. Translating gives CASRASGGISYNEQFI.

Here the CDR3 reads CAEGDRYEKLFF. In nucleotides, the CDR3 is TGTGCTGAGGGAGACCGGTATGAAAAACTGTTTTTT. The J gene is TRBJ1-4, the V gene TRBV7-9; D not resolved. Looked up from germline, CDR1 is SEHNR and CDR2 is FQNEAQ (reference sequence). CDR3 length: 12 amino acids. The entire variable domain, with the rest obtained from reference TRBV7-9 and TRBJ1-4, is as follows: DTGVSQNPRHKITKRGQNVTFRCDPISEHNRLYWYRQTLGQGPEFLTYFQNEAQLEKSRLLSDRFSAERPKGSFSTLEIQRTEQGDSAMYLCAEGDRYEKLFFGSGTQLSVL.

Note on this clonotype: A read error may account for a junction end that differs from germline. This chain uses TRBV20-1 with TRBJ2-5; 10 nucleotides align to TRBD1. Germline lookup yields CDR1 DFQATT and CDR2 SNEGSKA (reference sequence). This CDR3 comprises 14 residues. CDR3 protein: CSARDWDRGYEQHF. The CDR3 DNA reads TGCAGTGCTAGAGACTGGGACAGGGGTTACGAGCAGCACTTC.